The TCR beta chain under discussion was sequenced for a study of identical twins. TCRdb passed the 5' RACE reads through MiXCR, listing each CDR3 protein once. The sample has approximately 680,000 distinct CDR3 sequences, roughly 6.6% seen once. This clonotype was recorded at least ten times. These data also featured in a second study, about yellow fever vaccine responses in identical twins.

The sequence was obtained from a woman between 18 and 30 years old in good health. The sequencing sample was made of PBMCs.

CDR3 sequence reads: CASSSPGRQGTGELFF. Here the CDR3 DNA reads TGTGCCAGCAGTTCTCCGGGGCGTCAGGGCACCGGGGAGCTGTTTTTT. V and J are TRBV28 and TRBJ2-2, with D possibly being TRBD1 or TRBD2 (5 bases each). V lost 4 bases to trimming and J lost 4 bases, with 16 bases between them. The CDR3 has 16 residues. From germline, CDR1 is MDHEN and CDR2 SYDVKM.